Here is one TCR beta chain with its context. Its antigen is unknown. With 4 bases removed from V and 6 bases from J, the gap between germline ends came to 18 bases. In germline, CDR1 is KGHSH, CDR2 LQKENI. There are 15 residues in the CDR3. This record comes from a study of cytomegalovirus exposure and HLA in healthy donors. Whole-study findings and limits: Indistinguishability led to the exclusion of some V segments, TRBV6-2 and TRBV6-3 included. In vitro confirmation showed a few CMV-associated chains to be CMV antigen specific.

A multiplex PCR was run with 60 Vbeta primers and 13 Jbeta primers. The table came from immunoSEQ multiplex PCR; TCRdb's copy has only in-frame clones and leaves some out. The repertoire table contains about 120,000 clones. The sequence came from a man younger than 40 in good health and CMV-seronegative. The sequenced sample consisted of PBMCs. The chain joins TRBV18 to TRBJ2-5, with D perhaps matching TRBD1 (5 bases). The CDR3 loop is CASSRNEGAEQTQYF. In DNA form, the CDR3 reads TGTGCCAGCTCACGGAACGAAGGGGCAGAACAGACCCAGTACTTC.